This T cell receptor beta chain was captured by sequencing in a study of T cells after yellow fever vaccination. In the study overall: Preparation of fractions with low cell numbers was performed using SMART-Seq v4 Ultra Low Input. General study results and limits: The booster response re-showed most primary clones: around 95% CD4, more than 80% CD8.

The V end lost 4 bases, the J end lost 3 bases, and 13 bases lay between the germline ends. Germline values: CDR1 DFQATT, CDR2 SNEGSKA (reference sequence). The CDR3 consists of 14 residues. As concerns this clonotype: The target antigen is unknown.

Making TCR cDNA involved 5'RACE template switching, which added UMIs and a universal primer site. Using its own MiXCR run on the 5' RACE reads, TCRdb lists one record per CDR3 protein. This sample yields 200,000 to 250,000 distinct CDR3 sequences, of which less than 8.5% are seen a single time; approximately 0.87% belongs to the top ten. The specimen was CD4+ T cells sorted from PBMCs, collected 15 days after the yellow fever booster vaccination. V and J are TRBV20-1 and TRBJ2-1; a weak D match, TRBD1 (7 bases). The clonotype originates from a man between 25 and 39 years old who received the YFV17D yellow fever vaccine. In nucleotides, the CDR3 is TGCAGTGCTACTACCCAGGGGGGCTACAATGAGCAGTTCTTC. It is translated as CSATTQGGYNEQFF.